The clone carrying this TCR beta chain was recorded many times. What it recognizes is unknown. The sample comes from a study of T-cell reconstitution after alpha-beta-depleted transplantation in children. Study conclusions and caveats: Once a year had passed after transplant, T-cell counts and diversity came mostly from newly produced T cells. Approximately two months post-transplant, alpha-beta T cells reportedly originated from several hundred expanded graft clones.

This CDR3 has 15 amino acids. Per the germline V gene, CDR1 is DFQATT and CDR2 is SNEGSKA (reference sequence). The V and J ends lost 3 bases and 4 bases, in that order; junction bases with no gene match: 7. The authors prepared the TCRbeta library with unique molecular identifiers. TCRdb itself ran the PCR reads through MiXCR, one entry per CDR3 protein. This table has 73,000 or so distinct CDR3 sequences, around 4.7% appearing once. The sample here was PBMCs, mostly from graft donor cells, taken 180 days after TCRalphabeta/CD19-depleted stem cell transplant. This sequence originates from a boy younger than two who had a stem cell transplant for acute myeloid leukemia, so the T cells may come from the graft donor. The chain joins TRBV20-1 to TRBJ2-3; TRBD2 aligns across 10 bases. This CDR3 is CSARKGTSAADTQYF. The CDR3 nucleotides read TGCAGTGCTAGGAAAGGGACTAGCGCGGCAGATACGCAGTATTTT.